Below are 12 T cell receptor beta chains sequenced from a single sample in a study of OX40 agonist ivuxolimab in advanced cancers. The repertoire was sequenced with immunoSEQ multiplex PCR; TCRdb's copy has only in-frame clones and lacks some. The data contain about 98,000 clones, around 88% of them singletons. The sequenced sample was CD4+ or CD8+ T cells sorted from blood, obtained in a trial of the OX40 agonist ivuxolimab. The receptor set was obtained from an adult with an advanced solid tumor such as melanoma, head and neck, liver or kidney cancer.

The rearrangement uses TRBV6-5 and TRBJ2-7; 7 nucleotides agree with TRBD1. Germline values: CDR1 MNHEY, CDR2 SVGAGI. This CDR3 has 12 amino acids. V trimming: 2 bases; J trimming: 7 bases; junction bases outside the gene matches: 2. DNA of the CDR3: TGTGCCAGCAGTTACAGGGGGCGGGAGCAGTACTTC. It is translated as CASSYRGREQYF.

The V call is TRBV5-4, the J call TRBJ2-7; the D gene is possibly TRBD2 (6 bases). With 4 bases removed from V and 4 bases from J, the gap between germline ends came to 18 bases. The CDR3 loop spans 15 amino acids. Germline V gives CDR1 SGHNT, CDR2 YYREEE (reference sequence). CDR3 in amino acids: CASSAQGTRGYEQYF. The DNA of the CDR3 is TGTGCCAGCAGCGCGCAAGGGACTCGGGGATACGAGCAGTACTTC. Together with reference TRBV5-4 and TRBJ2-7, the CDR3 gives the full variable domain: ETGVTQSPTHLIKTRGQQVTLRCSSQSGHNTVSWYQQALGQGPQFIFQYYREEENGRGNFPPRFSGLQFPNYSSELNVNALELDDSALYLCASSAQGTRGYEQYFGPGTRLTVT.

This sequence joins TRBV11-2 and TRBJ2-2; D not certain. CDR1 is SGHAT, CDR2 FQNNGV, per germline. The CDR3 consists of 15 residues. V was shortened by 6 bases and J by 4 bases, with 15 bases between the two germline ends. This CDR3 is CASSPGRQTTGELFF. The CDR3 DNA follows: TGTGCCAGCAGTCCTGGACGGCAGACCACCGGGGAGCTGTTTTTT.

On this clone: The same CDR3 is also encoded by other DNA sequences in this sample. This chain joins TRBV7-9 and TRBJ2-7; 8 nucleotides match TRBD2. The V and J ends lost 2 bases and 4 bases, in that order; junction bases with no gene match: 1. The germline V gene encodes CDR1 SEHNR and CDR2 FQNEAQ (reference sequence). The CDR3 runs 13 residues. Here the CDR3 DNA reads TGTGCCAGCAGCTTAAGCGGGGGTTACGAGCAGTACTTC. It encodes CASSLSGGYEQYF.

This clone appeared a few times. This chain connects TRBV5-8 to TRBJ1-5, with D unclear. The germline V gene encodes CDR1 SGHTS and CDR2 YDEGEE. This CDR3 region has 13 residues. Trimming took 3 bases from V and 5 from J, leaving 9 bases between them. The CDR3 region is CASSWPLDQPQHF. The CDR3 region has the DNA TGTGCCAGCAGCTGGCCTCTCGATCAGCCCCAGCATTTT.

The chain employs TRBV10-3 and TRBJ1-5, with TRBD1 matching 7 bases. The germline CDR1 and CDR2 sequences are ENHRY and SYGVKD. The CDR3 has 14 amino acids. The junction had 6 bases not matched to a gene; V was cut back by 3 bases and J by 7 bases. CDR3 region: CAISDSRGNQPQHF. The DNA of the CDR3 is TGTGCCATCAGTGATAGCAGGGGGAACCAGCCCCAGCATTTT.

This rearrangement joins TRBV12-5 to TRBJ2-7; 10 bases map to TRBD1. The CDR3 length is 12 residues. The V segment lost 6 bases and the J segment 8 bases; nucleotides outside the gene matches: 4. The germline V gene encodes CDR1 LGHNT and CDR2 FRNRAP. As DNA, the CDR3 is TGTGCTAGTGGGGGACAGGGGCGTCAGCAGTACTTC. This codes for CASGGQGRQQYF.

In DNA, the CDR3 is TGTGCCAGCAGCGAAAGGGTAAGCCGTTTAAACATTCAGTACTTC. As protein: CASSERVSRLNIQYF. The gene calls are TRBV6-4 and TRBJ2-4; D is undetermined. CDR1 and CDR2 from the germline V gene are MRHNA and SNTAGT. The CDR3 is made up of 15 amino acids. V lost 6 bases, J lost 6 bases, and 18 bases lay in between.

The chain recombines TRBV18 with TRBJ1-1; D uncertain. The V end was cut by 1 base, the J end by 8 bases, with 8 bases between. The CDR3 runs 12 residues. Germline CDR1 KGHSH, CDR2 LQKENI. CDR3 residues: CASSPREFEAFF. The CDR3 coding sequence is TGTGCCAGCTCACCACGGGAGTTCGAAGCTTTCTTT. The full variable domain, completed using reference TRBV18 and TRBJ1-1, is NAGVMQNPRHLVRRRGQEARLRCSPMKGHSHVYWYRQLPEEGLKFMVYLQKENIIDESGMPKERFSAEFPKEGPSILRIQQVVRGDSAAYFCASSPREFEAFFGQGTRLTVV.

The chain has TRBV19 and TRBJ2-2; the match to TRBD2 covers 7 bases. The length of the CDR3 is 14 residues. In germline, CDR1 is LNHDA, CDR2 SQIVND (reference sequence). V gave up 11 bases and J gave up 6 bases; unmatched junction bases: 12. This chain's CDR3 is CAGSVVGGAGELFF. For the CDR3, the DNA is TGTGCCGGCTCAGTCGTTGGGGGGGCCGGGGAGCTGTTTTTT.

This rearrangement joins TRBV4-2 to TRBJ1-5, with D possibly TRBD1 on 6 matching bases. The V end was cut by 1 base, the J end by 3 bases, with 13 bases between. The CDR3 length is 16 residues. CDR1 LGHNA and CDR2 YNFKEQ come from the germline V gene. CDR3 in DNA: TGTGCCAGCAGCCAAGCGACAGGACAGATCAATCAGCCCCAGCATTTT. This sequence encodes CASSQATGQINQPQHF.

The V gene is TRBV15, the J gene TRBJ2-3, with no clear D. Trimming removed 8 bases from V and 2 bases from J, with 11 bases in between. The CDR3 contains 13 residues. The V gene's germline CDR1 is LNHNV and CDR2 YYDKDF (reference sequence). CDR3 in amino acids: CATSLPSTDTQYF. CDR3 coding DNA: TGTGCCACCTCGCTGCCCTCCACAGATACGCAGTATTTT. The whole variable domain, filled in from reference TRBV15 and TRBJ2-3, reads DAMVIQNPRYQVTQFGKPVTLSCSQTLNHNVMYWYQQKSSQAPKLLFHYYDKDFNNEADTPDNFQSRRPNTSFCFLDIRSPGLGDTAMYLCATSLPSTDTQYFGPGTRLTVL.